The 31 T cell receptor beta chains reported below all come from one sample, sequenced in a study of shared clonotypes between healthy human individuals (dated by TCRdb to the early 2020s). The method behind the library was the immunoSEQ multiplex PCR assay. Drawn from immuneACCESS, this table holds only the in-frame rearrangements with V and J called that TCRdb kept. Clones are partly lost; checked studies trace under half to an unresolved V gene and leave the rest unexplained. The table for this sample lists under 600,000 clones; approximately 97% of them were counted only once. The ten largest make up about 0.057% of the sample. The specimen was naive CD4+ T cells sorted from blood. The cell subset or site label on this specimen signifies: CD45RA+ positively selected. These receptor sequences come from a woman aged 25 to 39 in good health.

The chain uses TRBV4-1 and TRBJ2-7, with 9 positions matching TRBD2. The CDR3 contains 15 residues. Germline lookup yields CDR1 MGHRA and CDR2 YSYEKL. V lost 3 bases, J lost 3 bases, and 6 bases stayed unmatched. This chain's CDR3 is CASSQRREGGYEQYF. CDR3 nucleotides: TGCGCCAGCAGCCAGCGGCGGGAGGGCGGCTACGAGCAGTACTTC.

The genes are TRBV13 and TRBJ2-7; 9 nucleotides line up with TRBD1. The germline V gene encodes CDR1 PRHDT and CDR2 FYEKMQ (reference sequence). This CDR3 is built from 15 residues. Unmatched junction bases numbered 5, after V lost 4 bases and J lost 1 base. The CDR3 reads CASSSGTGFSYEQYF. The CDR3 coding sequence is TGTGCCAGCAGCTCCGGGACAGGGTTTTCCTACGAGCAGTACTTC.

The chain employs TRBV4-1 and TRBJ1-1; 7 bases align to TRBD1. The germline V gene encodes CDR1 MGHRA and CDR2 YSYEKL. The CDR3 totals 15 residues. V lost 1 base, J lost 2 bases, and 4 bases stayed unmatched. This chain's CDR3 is CASSQVGQANTEAFF. The DNA for the CDR3 is TGCGCCAGCAGCCAAGTAGGACAGGCTAACACTGAAGCTTTCTTT.

V usage is TRBV5-1 and J usage is TRBJ2-2; 15 nucleotides match TRBD2. This CDR3 comprises 20 residues. With V trimmed by 2 bases and J by 4 bases, 12 bases remained unmatched. Per the germline V gene, CDR1 is SGHRS and CDR2 is YFSETQ. CDR3 protein: CASSLHIPGTSGRSTGELFF. In nucleotides, the CDR3 is TGCGCCAGCAGCTTACACATTCCCGGGACTAGCGGGAGGTCCACCGGGGAGCTGTTTTTT.

The genes are TRBV27 and TRBJ1-2; no reliable D call. Trimming stripped 6 bases from V and 4 bases from J, with 18 bases between. This CDR3 is 15 amino acids long. Germline CDR1 reads MNHEY; CDR2 reads SMNVEV (reference sequence). CDR3 region: CASRPGPQTIYGYTF. CDR3 bases: TGTGCCAGCAGACCCGGGCCGCAAACCATCTATGGCTACACCTTC.

The genes are TRBV27 and TRBJ2-2; TRBD1 aligns across 8 bases. CDR1 and CDR2 from the germline V gene are MNHEY and SMNVEV (reference sequence). The junction had 8 bases not matched to a gene; V was cut back by 1 base and J by 7 bases. CDR3 length: 16 residues. Here the CDR3 reads CASSLWRVQGVGELFF. CDR3 coding DNA: TGTGCCAGCAGTTTATGGCGGGTACAGGGGGTCGGGGAGCTGTTTTTT.

This sequence joins TRBV27 and TRBJ1-5, with D possibly being TRBD1 (5 bases). This CDR3 has 14 residues. Germline V gene sequence: CDR1 MNHEY, CDR2 SMNVEV (reference sequence). Trimming took off 8 bases at V and 7 bases at J, with 18 bases between the two ends. CDR3 amino acids: CASGDRGGKQPQHF. CDR3 sequence (DNA): TGTGCCAGCGGGGACCGGGGAGGTAAGCAGCCCCAGCATTTT.

This sequence joins TRBV6-4 and TRBJ2-2; the D is unclear. Germline-derived CDR1 and CDR2 are MRHNA and SNTAGT. Trimming took off 1 base at V and 0 bases at J, with 9 bases between the two ends. The CDR3 length is 16 residues. For the CDR3, the DNA is TGTGCCAGCAGTGACTGGCAAAAATCGAACACCGGGGAGCTGTTTTTT. Protein product: CASSDWQKSNTGELFF.

The chain uses TRBV27 and TRBJ2-3; no reliable D call. V was pared by 4 bases and J by 2 bases, with 10 bases between. The germline CDR1 and CDR2 sequences are MNHEY and SMNVEV (reference sequence). The CDR3 loop spans 14 amino acids. The CDR3 sequence: CASSYSTATDTQYF. DNA of the CDR3: TGTGCCAGCAGTTATAGCACAGCCACAGATACGCAGTATTTT.

The chain couples TRBV10-3 to TRBJ2-3; 7 nucleotides align to TRBD2. Per germline, CDR1 ENHRY and CDR2 SYGVKD. The CDR3 length is 15 residues. The J segment lost 0 bases and the V segment lost 4 bases, leaving 4 bases of the junction unmatched. This CDR3 is CAISAGLVSTDTQYF. In DNA form, the CDR3 reads TGTGCCATCAGTGCCGGACTAGTTAGCACAGATACGCAGTATTTT.

The chain joins TRBV29-1 to TRBJ1-4, with a tentative D call TRBD1 (5 bases). The CDR3 extends over 13 amino acids. V gave up 5 bases and J gave up 5 bases, with 12 bases separating them. Germline V lookup: CDR1 SQVTM, CDR2 ANQGSEA. The CDR3: CSVWGGSNEKLFF. The CDR3 DNA reads as TGCAGCGTTTGGGGGGGTTCCAATGAAAAACTGTTTTTT.

The chain uses TRBV5-5 and TRBJ2-1; D may correspond to TRBD1 or TRBD2 (5 bases each). Germline CDR1 SGHKS, CDR2 YYEKEE (reference sequence). The CDR3 is 13 amino acids. V was shortened by 4 bases and J by 12 bases, with 17 bases between the two germline ends. This CDR3 reads CASSVGPGTGQFF. The CDR3 coding sequence is TGTGCCAGCAGCGTGGGACCGGGTACTGGGCAGTTCTTC.

The chain carries TRBV11-1 and TRBJ2-4; perhaps TRBD2 as D (5 bases). V was trimmed by 1 base and J by 7 bases, leaving 11 bases between them. This CDR3 contains 14 residues. The germline CDR1 and CDR2 sequences are SGHAT and FQDESV (reference sequence). CDR3 protein: CASSLVPSGNIQYF. CDR3 DNA sequence: TGTGCCAGCAGCTTAGTACCTTCGGGGAACATTCAGTACTTC.

The genes are TRBV4-2 and TRBJ2-3, with 9 bases aligning to TRBD2. Germline V gene sequence: CDR1 LGHNA, CDR2 YNFKEQ. This CDR3 is 21 amino acids long. J lost 5 bases, V lost 0 bases, and 21 bases had no gene match. CDR3 DNA sequence: TGTGCCAGCAGCCAAGATTCCCAGGGGGGCATTAGCGGGAGTTTTCTAGATACGCAGTATTTT. Its protein product is CASSQDSQGGISGSFLDTQYF.

Details on this clone: An end of the junction differs from the germline gene, which may be a read error. The rearrangement links TRBV28 to TRBJ1-4; maybe TRBD1 (5 bases). This CDR3 is built from 14 residues. CDR1 and CDR2 (germline): MDHEN, SYDVKM. As DNA, the CDR3 is TGTGCCAGCAGTTTCCAGGGAGCTAAGGAAAAACTGTTTTTT. The encoded protein is CASSFQGAKEKLFF.

This chain uses TRBV28 with TRBJ2-2; no reliable D call. CDR3 length: 12 amino acids. Germline assignment: CDR1 MDHEN and CDR2 SYDVKM. Trimming cost V 10 bases and J 4 bases, with 10 bases left between them. In DNA form, the CDR3 reads TGTGCCAACAGCCGTACCACCGGGGAGCTGTTTTTT. This encodes CANSRTTGELFF.

The chain combines TRBV4-1 with TRBJ1-1; 9 bases line up with TRBD1. Trimming removed 0 bases from V and 5 bases from J; junction bases left unmatched: 10. Germline CDR1 MGHRA, CDR2 YSYEKL. CDR3 length equals 17 residues. CDR3 coding DNA: TGCGCCAGCAGCCAAGACCAGGGACAGGGTCGTAAAACTGAAGCTTTCTTT. As protein: CASSQDQGQGRKTEAFF.

V is TRBV11-2 and J is TRBJ2-7, with 7 bases lining up with TRBD1. V lost 4 bases to trimming and J lost 6 bases; unmatched junction nucleotides: 6. The V gene's germline CDR1 is SGHAT and CDR2 FQNNGV. CDR3 length: 13 amino acids. The CDR3 reads CASSSRTGREQYF. CDR3 nucleotides: TGTGCCAGCAGCTCCCGGACAGGCCGCGAGCAGTACTTC.

The chain recombines TRBV5-1 with TRBJ2-7; D may be TRBD1 (5 bases). The CDR3 has 14 amino acids. CDR1 is SGHRS, CDR2 YFSETQ, per germline. The V and J ends lost 0 bases and 1 base respectively, with 8 bases between them. The CDR3 reads CASSLATESYEQYF. The CDR3 DNA sequence: TGCGCCAGCAGCTTGGCGACAGAGTCCTACGAGCAGTACTTC.

The V and J genes are TRBV28 and TRBJ2-1; D gene uncertain. Germline CDR1 and CDR2: MDHEN and SYDVKM. This CDR3 contains 19 residues. The V end was cut by 1 base, the J end by 0 bases, with 19 bases between. The CDR3 loop reads CASSLYHHPTLSSYNEQFF. The CDR3 DNA reads as TGTGCCAGCAGTTTATACCACCACCCCACCCTAAGCTCCTACAATGAGCAGTTCTTC.

This CDR3 is CASSGVADTQYF. CDR3 bases: TGTGCCAGCAGCGGCGTGGCAGATACGCAGTATTTT. V gene TRBV9 combines with J gene TRBJ2-3; D is uncertain. CDR1 is SGDLS and CDR2 is YYNGEE in the germline V gene. V lost 3 bases and J 4 bases, leaving 6 bases between the germline ends. CDR3 size: 12 residues.

This chain joins TRBV19 and TRBJ2-5; 7 bases map to TRBD1. Germline V gene data show CDR1 as LNHDA and CDR2 as SQIVND (reference sequence). V lost 3 bases and J lost 5; bases outside the gene matches: 6. The CDR3 loop spans 14 amino acids. CDR3 sequence: CASSMRTGLETQYF. The CDR3 nucleotides are TGTGCCAGTAGTATGCGGACAGGACTGGAGACCCAGTACTTC.

The gene calls are TRBV4-1 and TRBJ2-1; possible D gene TRBD1, 6 bases. V was pared by 4 bases and J by 9 bases, with 19 bases between. The CDR3 loop spans 15 amino acids. Germline values: CDR1 MGHRA, CDR2 YSYEKL. DNA of the CDR3: TGCGCCAGCAGCCCCACAGGGCGAAATATGCCTGAGCAGTTCTTC. It is translated as CASSPTGRNMPEQFF.

The chain is built from TRBV2 and TRBJ1-1, with D unclear. V dropped 4 bases and J dropped 0 bases, with 6 bases sitting between them. The CDR3 totals 13 residues. Germline V CDR1 and CDR2: SNHLY, FYNNEI. CDR3 protein: CASSVGMNTEAFF. The DNA for the CDR3 is TGTGCCAGCAGTGTCGGGATGAACACTGAAGCTTTCTTT.

V gene TRBV6-1 combines with J gene TRBJ1-6; D remains unclear. CDR1 is MNHNS and CDR2 is SASEGT in the germline V gene. Trimming took 7 bases from V and 10 from J, leaving 14 bases between them. This CDR3 contains 13 residues. The CDR3 loop reads CASILREYSPLHF. The CDR3 DNA reads as TGTGCCAGCATACTTAGGGAGTACTCACCCCTCCACTTT.

The V and J genes are TRBV18 and TRBJ2-2, with no clear D. V dropped 3 bases and J dropped 6 bases, with 8 bases sitting between them. The CDR3 consists of 13 residues. Germline V gene lookup returns CDR1 KGHSH and CDR2 LQKENI. This CDR3 reads CASSPIESGELFF. The CDR3 nucleotides are TGTGCCAGCTCACCCATCGAGTCCGGGGAGCTGTTTTTT.

The rearrangement joins TRBV7-6 to TRBJ2-3, with TRBD2 matching over 11 bases. CDR1 and CDR2 (germline): SGHVS, FNYEAQ. The CDR3 has 17 residues. V was pared by 3 bases and J by 1 base, with 6 bases of the junction left unmatched. The CDR3 loop is CASSFRLAGPRTDTQYF. CDR3 bases: TGTGCCAGCAGCTTCAGACTAGCGGGACCCCGCACAGATACGCAGTATTTT.

The chain couples TRBV6-6 to TRBJ1-1, with TRBD1 as a possible D gene (5 bases). V was cut by 4 bases and J by 10 bases, with 19 bases left in between. The germline CDR1 and CDR2 sequences are MNHNY and SVGAGI (reference sequence). The CDR3 loop spans 14 amino acids. The CDR3 sequence is CASSFDSPLRGAFF. The CDR3 nucleotides are TGTGCCAGCAGTTTCGACAGTCCCCTGAGGGGAGCTTTCTTT.

V is TRBV15 and J is TRBJ2-7, with TRBD1 matching over 9 bases. Germline loops: CDR1 LNHNV, CDR2 YYDKDF (reference sequence). The length of the CDR3 is 17 residues. With 4 bases clipped from V and 7 bases from J, the junction kept 17 bases outside the gene matches. CDR3 DNA sequence: TGTGCCACCAGCACCCGTCAGAGGACAGGGGCTTCGGGTGAGCAGTACTTC. Its protein product is CATSTRQRTGASGEQYF.

The J gene is TRBJ2-7, the V gene TRBV5-1; a possible D gene is TRBD2 (6 bases). The CDR3 extends over 17 amino acids. Germline V gene data show CDR1 as SGHRS and CDR2 as YFSETQ. V was trimmed by 0 bases and J by 1 base, leaving 17 bases between them. The CDR3 loop is CASSLGLARGSSYEQYF. The CDR3 bases are TGCGCCAGCAGCTTGGGGCTAGCGCGAGGCAGTTCCTACGAGCAGTACTTC.

This clone was seen just once. This chain joins TRBV6-6 and TRBJ1-1; possible D gene TRBD1, 5 bases. This CDR3 has 13 residues. The V and J ends lost 6 bases and 5 bases respectively, with 13 bases between them. Germline lookup yields CDR1 MNHNY and CDR2 SVGAGI (reference sequence). The CDR3 DNA follows: TGTGCCAGCAGCCCGGCCTGGGGGACTGAAGCTTTCTTT. This translates into CASSPAWGTEAFF.